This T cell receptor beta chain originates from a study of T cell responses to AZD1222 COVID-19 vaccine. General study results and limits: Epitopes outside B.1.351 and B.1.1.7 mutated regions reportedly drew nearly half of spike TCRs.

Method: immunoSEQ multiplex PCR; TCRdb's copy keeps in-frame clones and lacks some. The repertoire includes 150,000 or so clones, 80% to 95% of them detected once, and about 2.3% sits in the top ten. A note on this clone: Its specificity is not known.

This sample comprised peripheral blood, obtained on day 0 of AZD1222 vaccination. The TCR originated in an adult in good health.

The DNA for the CDR3 is TGTGCCACCCAGACAGGGGGTAACTCCTATAATTCACCCCTCCACTTT. It encodes CATQTGGNSYNSPLHF. The chain carries TRBV28 and TRBJ1-6; 9 bases align to TRBD1. This CDR3 comprises 16 residues. With 10 bases clipped from V and 0 bases from J, the junction kept 7 bases outside the gene matches. The germline gives CDR1 MDHEN, CDR2 SYDVKM.